One T cell receptor (beta chain) is described in this entry. For CDR3 and TCR beta VDJ profiling, genomic DNA was the template used. TCRdb fed the reads into MiXCR, producing one record per CDR3 protein. The profile shows roughly 220,000 distinct CDR3 sequences, roughly 60% of them singletons. The data were obtained in a study of CD8+CD57+ T cells in acquired aplastic anemia. The CDR3 has 15 residues. Unmatched junction bases numbered 4, after V lost 4 bases and J lost 1 base. Germline V gives CDR1 SGHRS, CDR2 YFSETQ. Individuals selected for sequencing had exhibited CD8+CD57+ cell expansion on flow cytometry.

The receptor was derived from a human donor with aplastic anemia. The chain links TRBV5-1 to TRBJ2-3; TRBD2 agrees at 9 bases. What was sequenced was sorted CD4+, CD8+, or CD8+CD57+ T cells (not recorded which) from PBMCs. CDR3: CASSRWTSGTDTQYF. In DNA, the CDR3 is TGCGCCAGCAGCCGATGGACTAGCGGCACAGATACGCAGTATTTT.